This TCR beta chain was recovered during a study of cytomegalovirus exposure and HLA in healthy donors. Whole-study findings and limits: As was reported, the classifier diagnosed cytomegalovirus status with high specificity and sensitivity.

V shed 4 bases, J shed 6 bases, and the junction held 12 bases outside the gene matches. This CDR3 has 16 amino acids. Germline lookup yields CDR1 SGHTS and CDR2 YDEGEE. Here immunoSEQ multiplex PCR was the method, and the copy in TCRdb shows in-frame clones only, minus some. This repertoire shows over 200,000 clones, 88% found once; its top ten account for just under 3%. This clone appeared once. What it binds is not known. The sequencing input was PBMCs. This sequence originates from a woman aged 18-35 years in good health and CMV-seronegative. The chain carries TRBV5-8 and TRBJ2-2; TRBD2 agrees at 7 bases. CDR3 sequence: CASSIGLGWNSGELFF. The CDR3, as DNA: TGTGCCAGCAGCATCGGACTAGGATGGAATTCCGGGGAGCTGTTTTTT.